This is a list of T cell receptor beta chains from one sample in a study of blood T cell repertoires in COVID-19. Libraries were prepared by immunoSEQ multiplex PCR; TCRdb keeps only in-frame clonotypes and omits some of them. The sample gives hundreds of thousands of clones, 80% to 85% of which show up once; 5% is in the top ten. Sequencing was performed on PBMCs or T cells enriched from blood (not recorded which). These receptors originate from a man aged 35 to 55 who had been exposed to COVID-19. The CDR3 runs from the conserved cysteine through the conserved F or W. Each record gives: V gene, J gene, clone size, D gene, CDR3 protein, CDR3 DNA. D genes are given only for firm matches. Clone size is given for some rows only: seen once, a few or many times, or a class if the clone is expanded.

>TRBV19|TRBJ1-2|NA|NA
CASRQQTNYGYTF
TGTGCCAGTAGACAGCAGACTAACTATGGCTACACCTTC
>TRBV19|TRBJ1-5|NA|NA
CASKQGAYSNQPQHF
TGTGCCAGTAAACAAGGGGCGTATAGCAATCAGCCCCAGCATTTT
>TRBV10-3|TRBJ1-1|NA|TRBD1
CAISPGQGSKGWAFF
TGTGCCATCAGTCCTGGACAGGGAAGCAAAGGATGGGCTTTCTTT
>TRBV5-6|TRBJ1-1|few|NA
CASSSLGTNTEAFF
TGTGCCAGCAGCTCCCTAGGGACAAACACTGAAGCTTTCTTT
>TRBV10-3|TRBJ2-3|NA|TRBD2
CAIRDTSGRRADTQYF
TGTGCCATCAGGGACACTAGCGGCCGAAGGGCAGATACGCAGTATTTT
>TRBV6-5|TRBJ2-2|NA|NA
CASSYRENTGELFF
TGTGCCAGCAGTTACCGGGAAAACACCGGGGAGCTGTTTTTT
>TRBV2|TRBJ2-1|NA|NA
CASSEALRGFRYNEQFF
TGTGCCAGCAGTGAAGCGCTTCGGGGGTTTCGATACAATGAGCAGTTCTTC
>TRBV19|TRBJ2-3|NA|NA
CASRRGQTTDTQYF
TGTGCCAGTAGGAGAGGACAGACCACAGATACGCAGTATTTT
>TRBV5-4|TRBJ1-2|NA|NA
CASSFHSGGYGYTF
TGTGCCAGCAGCTTCCACAGCGGGGGGTATGGCTACACCTTC
>TRBV7-9|TRBJ1-2|NA|NA
CASSYGVQGGYGYTF
TGTGCCAGCAGCTATGGCGTGCAGGGCGGCTATGGCTACACCTTC
>TRBV10-3|TRBJ2-7|few|NA
CAISPQYEQYF
TGTGCCATCAGCCCCCAATACGAGCAGTACTTC
>TRBV6-5|TRBJ2-7|once|TRBD2
CASSRLAGTYEQYF
TGTGCCAGCAGTAGACTAGCGGGTACCTACGAGCAGTACTTC
>TRBV11-2|TRBJ1-4|NA|NA
CASSSHSGPDATNEKLFF
TGTGCCAGCAGCTCCCACAGCGGACCGGATGCAACTAATGAAAAACTGTTTTTT
>TRBV2|TRBJ2-1|NA|TRBD2
CASNPTGGLVRLIF
TGTGCCAGCAACCCTACGGGAGGACTAGTTCGGCTGATCTTC
>TRBV2|TRBJ1-2|NA|NA
CASRGGAGGYTF
TGTGCCTCCCGAGGGGGGGCGGGAGGCTACACCTTC
>TRBV9|TRBJ2-2|few|NA
CASSGLLQGTGELFF
TGTGCCAGCAGCGGCCTTCTACAGGGAACCGGGGAGCTGTTTTTT
>TRBV10-3|TRBJ1-5|NA|NA
CAISETTNQPQHF
TGTGCCATCAGCGAGACAACCAATCAGCCCCAGCATTTT
>TRBV30|TRBJ1-5|few|TRBD1
CAWNQGGGQPQHF
TGTGCCTGGAACCAGGGGGGAGGTCAGCCCCAGCATTTT
>TRBV5-1|TRBJ1-1|NA|NA
CASRGVMNTEAFF
TGCGCCAGCAGAGGGGTGATGAACACTGAAGCTTTCTTT
>TRBV14|TRBJ1-3|NA|NA
CASSLRQTRNTIYF
TGTGCCAGCAGCCTCCGACAGACCCGAAACACCATATATTTT
>TRBV24-1|TRBJ1-5|NA|TRBD1
CATGGTVGQPQHF
TGTGCCACCGGTGGGACAGTAGGTCAGCCCCAGCATTTT
>TRBV19|TRBJ2-3|NA|TRBD2
CASSTSSGITDTQYF
TGTGCCAGTAGTACTTCTAGCGGAATCACAGATACGCAGTATTTT
>TRBV2|TRBJ2-1|NA|NA
CASRSARGNEQFF
TGTGCCAGCAGATCGGCGAGGGGGAATGAGCAGTTCTTC
>TRBV19|TRBJ1-1|NA|NA
CASRGLQNTEAFF
TGTGCCAGTAGGGGGCTCCAGAACACTGAAGCTTTCTTT
>TRBV5-1|TRBJ2-1|NA|TRBD1
CASSLGQGGDEQFF
TGCGCCAGCAGCTTGGGACAGGGGGGCGATGAGCAGTTCTTC
>TRBV3-1/TRBV3-2|TRBJ2-7|NA|TRBD2
CASSQISGRSYEQYF
TGTGCCAGCAGCCAAATTAGCGGGAGGTCTTACGAGCAGTACTTC
>TRBV25-1|TRBJ2-3|NA|TRBD2
CASSEGGSGFTDTQYF
TGTGCCAGCAGTGAAGGGGGTAGCGGGTTCACAGATACGCAGTATTTT
>TRBV28|TRBJ2-4|NA|TRBD1
CASSSPGTGGRAKNIQYF
TGTGCCAGCAGTTCCCCCGGGACAGGGGGCCGCGCCAAAAACATTCAGTACTTC